This entry lists 8 T cell receptor beta chains sequenced from one sample in a study of cytomegalovirus exposure and HLA in healthy donors. Sequencing was performed with immunoSEQ multiplex PCR; in TCRdb, only in-frame clones are kept and a portion is missing. The sample holds 65,000 to 90,000 clones, approximately 90% seen once. Sequences were obtained from PBMCs. These receptors were obtained from a woman aged 18-29 years in good health and CMV-seropositive.

The rearrangement uses TRBV4-3 and TRBJ2-7; D is unclear. This CDR3 contains 16 residues. Per germline, CDR1 LGHNA and CDR2 YSLEER. The V end was cut by 1 base, the J end by 1 base, with 14 bases between. This CDR3 is CASSQAGYDGSYEQYF. The DNA of the CDR3 is TGCGCCAGCAGCCAAGCCGGATATGACGGGTCCTACGAGCAGTACTTC.

This clone was counted between two and nine times. The junction and the germline gene differ at one end; a read error may be behind it. The rearrangement uses TRBV7-7 and TRBJ2-5; 8 bases line up with TRBD2. Germline loops: CDR1 SSHAT, CDR2 FNYEAQ (reference sequence). The CDR3 extends over 14 amino acids. CDR3 residues: CASSRGLATETQYF. DNA of the CDR3: TGTGCTAGCAGCCGCGGACTAGCAACAGAGACCCAGTACTTC.

The chain couples TRBV4-1 to TRBJ2-3, with 9 bases that match TRBD2. The CDR3 is 15 residues long. The V gene end was trimmed by 2 bases and the J gene end by 3 bases; junction bases not matched to a gene: 3. In germline, CDR1 is MGHRA, CDR2 YSYEKL. CDR3 DNA: TGCGCCAGCAGCCAACTTAGCGGGAGAACAGATACGCAGTATTTT. Protein product: CASSQLSGRTDTQYF.

This clone was recorded once. The chain couples TRBV27 to TRBJ1-1, with 8 nucleotides matching TRBD1. The CDR3 extends over 18 amino acids. V shed 3 bases and J 0 bases; nucleotides not matched to a gene: 12. CDR1 is MNHEY, CDR2 SMNVEV, per germline (reference sequence). The CDR3 nucleotides are TGTGCCAGCAGTTTCTATCTCGGACAGGGAAACATGAACACTGAAGCTTTCTTT. It is translated as CASSFYLGQGNMNTEAFF.

The rearrangement joins TRBV30 to TRBJ2-1; D ambiguous. The CDR3 totals 14 residues. Germline V lookup: CDR1 GTSNPN, CDR2 SVGIG (reference sequence). The germline V and J ends were trimmed by 2 bases and 8 bases, with 16 bases remaining between them. Written as DNA, the CDR3 is TGTGCCTGGAGTAGTGGTACGGGTTTGGATGAGCAGTTCTTC. Its translation: CAWSSGTGLDEQFF.

This clone came up once. This chain links TRBV5-1 with TRBJ1-1; D is uncertain. Germline V lookup: CDR1 SGHRS, CDR2 YFSETQ. The CDR3 totals 14 residues. V gave up 0 bases and J gave up 0 bases, with 6 bases separating them. For the CDR3, the DNA is TGCGCCAGCAGCTTGGGTCAGATGAACACTGAAGCTTTCTTT. Its protein is CASSLGQMNTEAFF. Filled out from reference TRBV5-1 and TRBJ1-1, the complete variable domain reads KAGVTQTPRYLIKTRGQQVTLSCSPISGHRSVSWYQQTPGQGLQFLFEYFSETQRNKGNFPGRFSGRQFSNSRSEMNVSTLELGDSALYLCASSLGQMNTEAFFGQGTRLTVV.

The rearrangement joins TRBV10-3 to TRBJ1-5; 8 positions agree with TRBD1. With V trimmed by 3 bases and J by 2 bases, 6 bases remained unmatched. The CDR3 consists of 16 residues. Germline values: CDR1 ENHRY, CDR2 SYGVKD. CDR3 DNA sequence: TGTGCCATCAGTGATCTCGACAGGGGAGGCAATCAGCCCCAGCATTTT. Protein: CAISDLDRGGNQPQHF.

The V call is TRBV6-5, the J call TRBJ2-7, with TRBD1 identical over 7 bases. This CDR3 is 15 amino acids long. The germline gives CDR1 MNHEY, CDR2 SVGAGI. The junction had 7 bases not matched to a gene; V was cut back by 3 bases and J by 2 bases. CDR3 residues: CASSYSLTGAYEQYF. CDR3 DNA sequence: TGTGCCAGCAGTTATTCGCTCACAGGGGCCTACGAGCAGTACTTC.